These 24 T cell receptor beta chains were sequenced from one sample in a study of CD8+CD57+ T cells in acquired aplastic anemia. Both TCR beta VDJ combination and CDR3 sequence profiling were carried out. Genomic DNA was the template for this profiling. TCRdb re-analysed the reads in MiXCR, keeping a single row per CDR3 protein. The table has fewer than 200,000 distinct CDR3 sequences, approximately 43% seen once. Sequencing was carried out using sorted CD4+, CD8+, or CD8+CD57+ T cells (not recorded which) from PBMCs. The receptors come from a human donor in good health.

This clonotype was detected once. V is TRBV19 and J is TRBJ1-1; D is possibly TRBD1 (6 bases). The CDR3 is 14 residues long. Germline loops: CDR1 LNHDA, CDR2 SQIVND (reference sequence). Trimming cost V 6 bases and J 4 bases, with 15 bases left between them. DNA for the CDR3: TGTGCCAGTAGACAAACAGGGAGGGTCACTGAAGCTTTCTTT. This translates into CASRQTGRVTEAFF.

This chain joins TRBV15 and TRBJ1-1, with a tentative D call TRBD1 (5 bases). Trimming took off 9 bases at V and 0 bases at J, with 11 bases between the two ends. Germline CDR1 is LNHNV and CDR2 is YYDKDF (reference sequence). The CDR3 totals 13 residues. Written as DNA, the CDR3 is TGTGCCACAGGACCCAGGGTGAACACTGAAGCTTTCTTT. Translated, it gives CATGPRVNTEAFF.

This clonotype was seen repeatedly, ten times or more. V is TRBV19 and J is TRBJ2-7, with TRBD1 identical over 9 bases. CDR1 and CDR2 from the germline V gene are LNHDA and SQIVND (reference sequence). V lost 5 bases, J lost 3 bases, and 8 bases stayed unmatched. CDR3 length equals 15 residues. CDR3 nucleotides: TGTGCCAGTAGTCAACAGGGGGCTAGGGGCTACGAGCAGTACTTC. Translating gives CASSQQGARGYEQYF.

V and J are TRBV5-1 and TRBJ2-3, with D unresolved. Deletions cut 2 bases from V and 6 bases from J, with 10 bases between. The CDR3 loop spans 13 amino acids. Germline CDR1 and CDR2: SGHRS and YFSETQ. Here the CDR3 DNA reads TGCGCCAGCAGCTTCGGTACTCTGGATACGCAGTATTTT. Protein sequence: CASSFGTLDTQYF.

The chain links TRBV2 to TRBJ2-3; TRBD1 matches 7 bases. Germline loops: CDR1 SNHLY, CDR2 FYNNEI. The CDR3 sequence is 15 residues long. Trimming removed 1 base from V and 3 bases from J; junction bases left unmatched: 4. This chain's CDR3 is CASSEGRGLTDTQYF. The CDR3 nucleotides read TGTGCCAGCAGTGAAGGCAGGGGGTTGACAGATACGCAGTATTTT.

J is TRBJ2-1 and V is TRBV19; 12 bases line up with TRBD2. V trimming: 9 bases; J trimming: 1 base; junction bases outside the gene matches: 10. This CDR3 comprises 17 residues. Per the germline V gene, CDR1 is LNHDA and CDR2 is SQIVND (reference sequence). CDR3 in DNA: TGTGCCAGCCGGCGGACTAGCGGGGCGGGGTCCTACAATGAGCAGTTCTTC. Encoded protein: CASRRTSGAGSYNEQFF.

The rearrangement links TRBV5-8 to TRBJ1-5; 7 bases fit TRBD1. CDR1 SGHTS and CDR2 YDEGEE come from the germline V gene. The CDR3 has 15 residues. With V trimmed by 4 bases and J by 3 bases, 7 bases remained unmatched. The CDR3: CASSRTGRDNQPQHF. In nucleotides, the CDR3 is TGTGCCAGCAGCAGGACAGGCCGAGACAATCAGCCCCAGCATTTT.

This clonotype was recorded a few times. The chain carries TRBV2 and TRBJ1-2; 7 bases match TRBD1. V lost 4 bases and J lost 0; bases outside the gene matches: 2. Germline-derived CDR1 and CDR2 are SNHLY and FYNNEI. This CDR3 spans 14 amino acids. Here the CDR3 DNA reads TGTGCCAGCAGTGGACAGGGCTCTAACTATGGCTACACCTTC. Residues: CASSGQGSNYGYTF. Full variable domain (rest looked up from reference TRBV2 and TRBJ1-2): EPEVTQTPSHQVTQMGQEVILRCVPISNHLYFYWYRQILGQKVEFLVSFYNNEISEKSEIFDDQFSVERPDGSNFTLKIRSTKLEDSAMYFCASSGQGSNYGYTFGSGTRLTVV.

There are a few counts of this clonotype. The chain combines TRBV30 with TRBJ1-1; no definite D call. In germline, CDR1 is GTSNPN, CDR2 SVGIG (reference sequence). V shed 1 base and J shed 7 bases, with 10 bases lying between them. This CDR3 is built from 12 residues. CDR3 loop: CAWSALKGEAFF. CDR3 DNA: TGTGCCTGGAGTGCCTTAAAAGGTGAAGCTTTCTTT.

In this sample, this clonotype turned up many times. The chain recombines TRBV12-3 or TRBV12-4 with TRBJ2-1; the D gene is possibly TRBD2 (5 bases). CDR3 size: 16 residues. V was pared by 3 bases and J by 4 bases, with 16 bases between. The CDR3 protein is CASSFLGPSGYNEQFF. CDR3 coding DNA: TGTGCCAGCAGTTTCCTCGGACCGAGCGGATACAATGAGCAGTTCTTC.

This clonotype has at least ten counts. The V and J genes are TRBV18 and TRBJ1-2; 7 bases are a match to TRBD1. V lost 1 base and J lost 6; bases outside the gene matches: 2. Germline CDR1 reads KGHSH; CDR2 reads LQKENI. The CDR3 contains 13 residues. The CDR3 spells CASSPQQGNGYTF. As DNA, the CDR3 is TGTGCCAGCTCACCACAACAGGGGAATGGCTACACCTTC.

The chain carries TRBV24-1 and TRBJ2-7; TRBD1 matches 8 bases. Per germline, CDR1 KGHDR and CDR2 SFDVKD. V shed 9 bases and J 1 base; nucleotides not matched to a gene: 10. The CDR3 has 15 amino acids. CDR3 in amino acids: CATRPGQGRSYEQYF. DNA of the CDR3: TGTGCCACCCGGCCCGGACAGGGAAGATCCTACGAGCAGTACTTC.

The table lists this clonotype with a few counts. This rearrangement joins TRBV4-2 to TRBJ2-5, with TRBD2 matching 12 bases. The CDR3 runs to 19 residues. CDR1 is LGHNA, CDR2 YNFKEQ, per germline. The V gene end was trimmed by 4 bases and the J gene end by 0 bases; junction bases not matched to a gene: 12. The CDR3: CASSPRGLAGGRNQETQYF. The CDR3 DNA follows: TGTGCCAGCAGCCCAAGGGGCCTAGCGGGGGGGAGAAACCAAGAGACCCAGTACTTC.

In regard to this clonotype: This could be a read error, since a much larger clone is one nucleotide away. The genes are TRBV5-1 and TRBJ2-3; D possibly corresponds to TRBD1 (5 bases). This CDR3 has 14 amino acids. Germline CDR1 is SGHRS and CDR2 is YFSETQ. In DNA, the CDR3 is TGCGCCAGCAGCTTGGAGTATAGCACAGGTACGCAGTATTTT. Amino acids: CASSLEYSTGTQYF. Drawing the rest from reference TRBV5-1 and TRBJ2-3, the complete variable domain is KAGVTQTPRYLIKTRGQQVTLSCSPISGHRSVSWYQQTPGQGLQFLFEYFSETQRNKGNFPGRFSGRQFSNSRSEMNVSTLELGDSALYLCASSLEYSTGTQYFGPGTRLTVL.

This chain uses TRBV19 with TRBJ2-2; D unresolved. Trimming stripped 2 bases from V and 7 bases from J, with 5 bases between. Per the germline V gene, CDR1 is LNHDA and CDR2 is SQIVND (reference sequence). This CDR3 has 12 amino acids. Here the CDR3 reads CASSIRNGELFF. The CDR3 DNA reads TGTGCCAGTAGTATACGAAACGGGGAGCTGTTTTTT.

This clonotype was detected many times. This rearrangement joins TRBV19 to TRBJ2-2, with 9 bases fitting TRBD2. This CDR3 spans 15 amino acids. The germline V gene has CDR1 LNHDA and CDR2 SQIVND (reference sequence). The ends lost 4 bases at V and 5 bases at J; junction bases unmatched: 5. This CDR3 reads CASSNPSGVTGELFF. The CDR3 region has the DNA TGTGCCAGTAGTAACCCTAGCGGGGTAACCGGGGAGCTGTTTTTT.

This chain links TRBV20-1 with TRBJ2-7; TRBD2 aligns across 9 bases. The CDR3 covers 13 residues. The V segment lost 6 bases and the J segment 5 bases; nucleotides outside the gene matches: 8. Germline-derived CDR1 and CDR2 are DFQATT and SNEGSKA (reference sequence). CDR3 region: CSAPGLALNEQYF. The CDR3 DNA follows: TGCAGTGCCCCGGGACTAGCTCTGAACGAGCAGTACTTC.

With regard to this clonotype: The junction and the germline gene differ at one end; a read error may be behind it. The V gene is TRBV7-6, the J gene TRBJ2-5; 8 nucleotides match TRBD1. CDR1 and CDR2 (germline): SGHVS, FNYEAQ. The CDR3 runs to 14 residues. The CDR3 bases are TGTGCCAGCAGAAAAGACAGGGGAGAGGAGACCCGGTACTTC. Protein sequence: CASRKDRGEETRYF.

The rearrangement joins TRBV10-3 to TRBJ2-7; D possibly corresponds to TRBD2 (5 bases). This CDR3 comprises 14 residues. CDR1 ENHRY and CDR2 SYGVKD come from the germline V gene. Trimming pared 5 bases from V and 11 bases from J, leaving 22 bases between. CDR3 in amino acids: CAISSQRAPSMKYF. The DNA of the CDR3 is TGTGCCATCAGTTCTCAGAGGGCTCCCTCGATGAAGTACTTC.

The chain uses TRBV7-8 and TRBJ2-2; D possibly matches TRBD1 or TRBD2 (5 bases each). There are 17 residues in the CDR3. V lost 5 bases and J 2 bases, leaving 18 bases between the germline ends. Germline V lookup: CDR1 SGHVS, CDR2 FQNEAQ. The CDR3 loop is CASSPTGLTFNTGELFF. CDR3 sequence (DNA): TGTGCCAGCAGCCCCACGGGGCTGACTTTTAACACCGGGGAGCTGTTTTTT. Looking up the rest from reference TRBV7-8 and TRBJ2-2 gives the full variable domain: GAGVSQSPRYKVAKRGQDVALRCDPISGHVSLFWYQQALGQGPEFLTYFQNEAQLDKSGLPSDRFFAERPEGSVSTLKIQRTQQEDSAVYLCASSPTGLTFNTGELFFGEGSRLTVL.

There are many counts of this clonotype. V gene TRBV5-1 combines with J gene TRBJ2-1; no definite D call. The germline CDR1 and CDR2 sequences are SGHRS and YFSETQ. Trimming removed 5 bases from V and 1 base from J, with 4 bases in between. This CDR3 has 12 residues. The CDR3 DNA reads as TGCGCCAGCAGGGTGTCCTACAATGAGCAGTTCTTC. It yields the protein CASRVSYNEQFF.

Worth noting for this clonotype: The CDR3 end shows no conserved phenylalanine or tryptophan, and so a read error is likely. CDR3 DNA: TGTAGTGCTAGTTTTGTCCGCGGAGGCTACACCTCC. Protein: CSASFVRGGYTS. The V gene is TRBV20-1, the J gene TRBJ1-2; D ambiguous. The CDR3 has 12 residues. The germline CDR1 and CDR2 sequences are DFQATT and SNEGSKA (reference sequence).

The rearrangement joins TRBV2 to TRBJ2-7; D is perhaps TRBD1 (5 bases). This CDR3 is 16 amino acids long. V was shortened by 4 bases and J by 1 base, with 17 bases between the two germline ends. Germline CDR1 reads SNHLY; CDR2 reads FYNNEI. The CDR3: CASSGGSSEGSYEQYF. Written as DNA, the CDR3 is TGTGCCAGCAGTGGGGGCAGTTCGGAAGGATCCTACGAGCAGTACTTC.

This clonotype has a count of ten or more. The chain recombines TRBV6-1 with TRBJ1-6; a weak D match, TRBD1 (6 bases). Trimming took 6 bases from V and 12 from J, leaving 15 bases between them. This CDR3 spans 13 amino acids. Germline V gives CDR1 MNHNS, CDR2 SASEGT. CDR3 protein: CASRWTQGLPLHF. In DNA, the CDR3 is TGTGCCAGCAGGTGGACACAGGGCTTACCCCTCCACTTT.